This T cell receptor beta chain derives from a study of T cell changes during pregnancy in multiple sclerosis. The V gene end was trimmed by 6 bases and the J gene end by 1 base; junction bases not matched to a gene: 9. CDR3 length equals 16 residues. Germline CDR1 is SGHTA and CDR2 is FQGTGA. TCRdb's table, derived via immunoSEQ multiplex PCR, lists solely in-frame clones and lacks some. The repertoire includes 70,000 to 95,000 clones, approximately 89% of them detected once, and about 1.9% sits in the top ten. This TCR was sampled from a female donor with multiple sclerosis, enrolled in a pregnancy study. This chain links TRBV7-3 with TRBJ2-7; TRBD1 agrees at 10 bases. This specimen consisted of peripheral blood, obtained before pregnancy. The CDR3 DNA reads as TGTGCCAGCAGTCACTTCCGGGACAGGGGTTCCTACGAGCAGTACTTC. It codes for CASSHFRDRGSYEQYF.